Listed here are 15 T cell receptor beta chains from one sample, sequenced in a study of spatial heterogeneity in lung cancer. Time point described: sample taken at primary tumor resection. Sequencing was performed on whole RNA extracted from tumor and nontumor lung tissue, or from frozen PBMC, and the material was left unsorted. In TCRdb, the 5' RACE reads were re-called with MiXCR into one record per CDR3 protein. The sample table sets out under 20 distinct CDR3 sequences. The sequencing here drew on PBMCs, taken at surgery. These receptors originate from a male donor with early-stage non-small cell lung cancer.

Points on this clonotype: This beta chain is an unintended read in a library built for alpha chains; its size means little. The V and J genes are TRBV30 and TRBJ1-2; weak D call: TRBD1 (5 bases). This CDR3 spans 13 amino acids. Trimming shortened V by 3 bases and J by 7 bases, and 15 bases separated the two germline ends. Germline V gene sequence: CDR1 GTSNPN, CDR2 SVGIG (reference sequence). This CDR3 reads CAWSPSGTGGYTF. In DNA form, the CDR3 reads TGTGCCTGGAGCCCGTCCGGGACGGGTGGCTACACCTTC.

In regard to this clonotype: Because the library targeted alpha chains, this beta chain is an off-target read whose size means little. V is TRBV28 and J is TRBJ2-7; the D call may be TRBD1 or TRBD2 (7 bases each). Germline CDR1 is MDHEN and CDR2 is SYDVKM. V was clipped by 7 bases and J by 9 bases, with 19 bases between them. The CDR3 spans 13 residues. The CDR3 spells CASTRQGGVGQYF. The CDR3 DNA is TGTGCCAGCACCCGACAGGGAGGGGTAGGGCAGTACTTC.

Points on this clonotype: This beta chain is a stray sequence in a library constructed for alpha chains; its clone size is not meaningful. This rearrangement joins TRBV4-2 to TRBJ2-7; tentative D call: TRBD1 (6 bases). The length of the CDR3 is 15 residues. Trimming took 0 bases from V and 2 from J, leaving 11 bases between them. Looked up from germline, CDR1 is LGHNA and CDR2 is YNFKEQ. CDR3 bases: TGTGCCAGCAGCCAAGACAGGGGATGGGCCTACGAGCAGTACTTC. As protein: CASSQDRGWAYEQYF.

On this clonotype itself: This beta chain is a stray sequence in a library constructed for alpha chains; its clone size is not meaningful. This chain joins TRBV30 and TRBJ2-7; D is unclear. The CDR3 is 11 residues long. The V gene lost 3 bases and the J gene lost 2 bases, with 5 bases spanning the gap. The germline gives CDR1 GTSNPN, CDR2 SVGIG (reference sequence). CDR3 in DNA: TGTGCCTGGAGATACACCTACGAGCAGTACTTC. It is translated as CAWRYTYEQYF.

On this clonotype: The library was designed around alpha chains, so this beta chain is a stray read whose abundance carries little weight. The rearrangement joins TRBV5-6 to TRBJ2-1; D remains unclear. Germline CDR1 reads SGHDT; CDR2 reads YYEEEE. The CDR3 loop spans 11 amino acids. Trimming cost V 3 bases and J 2 bases, with 0 bases left between them. The CDR3 bases are TGTGCCAGCAGCTCCTACAATGAGCAGTTCTTC. Protein sequence: CASSSYNEQFF. Variable domain in full (rest from reference TRBV5-6 and TRBJ2-1): DAGVTQSPTHLIKTRGQQVTLRCSPKSGHDTVSWYQQALGQGPQFIFQYYEEEERQRGNFPDRFSGHQFPNYSSELNVNALLLGDSALYLCASSSYNEQFFGPGTRLTVL.

Comments on this clonotype: This beta chain was picked up by a library intended for alpha chains and is off target, so its count carries little meaning. The rearrangement joins TRBV6-5 to TRBJ2-3; 7 nucleotides agree with TRBD1. Germline V gene lookup returns CDR1 MNHEY and CDR2 SVGAGI. The CDR3 is made up of 14 amino acids. V shed 7 bases and J 0 bases; nucleotides not matched to a gene: 4. The CDR3 bases are TGTGCCAGCACCCGGACAGGTAGCACAGATACGCAGTATTTT. This codes for CASTRTGSTDTQYF.

Comment on this clonotype: This beta chain slipped into a library made for alpha chains as a stray read, so its size is not meaningful. The CDR3 nucleotides read TGTGCCAGCAGTCCCCTACCGGCGGAACAAGAGACCCAGTACTTC. Translated, it gives CASSPLPAEQETQYF. The chain carries TRBV6-2 or TRBV6-3 and TRBJ2-5; D gene unclear. V was cut by 5 bases and J by 2 bases, with 15 bases left in between. Germline V gene sequence: CDR1 MNHEY, CDR2 SVGEGT. The CDR3 is made up of 15 amino acids.

A word on this clonotype: This beta chain came through as a stray read in a library set up for alpha chains, and its size says little. This sequence joins TRBV7-2 and TRBJ2-7; 9 bases agree with TRBD2. The CDR3 sequence is 16 residues long. Germline loops: CDR1 SGHTA, CDR2 FQGNSA. V trimming: 2 bases; J trimming: 4 bases; junction bases outside the gene matches: 9. The CDR3 DNA follows: TGTGCCAGCAGCTTATCTGCCCTAGCGGGGTATTACGAGCAGTACTTC. Its translation: CASSLSALAGYYEQYF.

About this clonotype itself: With the library built for alpha chains, this beta chain is off target and its frequency is not meaningful. The chain combines TRBV6-5 with TRBJ1-3; D remains ambiguous. The length of the CDR3 is 14 residues. Germline V gives CDR1 MNHEY, CDR2 SVGAGI. The V end was cut by 0 bases, the J end by 7 bases, with 10 bases between. CDR3: CASSYSAFPNTIYF. As DNA, the CDR3 is TGTGCCAGCAGTTACTCCGCTTTCCCGAACACCATATATTTT.

This clonotype was counted once. As an off-target read in a library built for alpha chains, this beta chain has a frequency of little significance. This sequence joins TRBV20-1 and TRBJ2-1; 9 bases map to TRBD2. The CDR3 totals 12 residues. Germline V gives CDR1 DFQATT, CDR2 SNEGSKA (reference sequence). The ends lost 6 bases at V and 10 bases at J; junction bases unmatched: 7. The CDR3 region is CSALSGGEEQFF. The CDR3 nucleotides read TGCAGTGCCCTTAGCGGGGGCGAGGAGCAGTTCTTC.

As regards this clonotype: The final CDR3 position lacks the conserved phenylalanine or tryptophan, pointing to a likely read error. A library made for alpha chains picked up this beta chain off target, so its size means little. J is TRBJ2-7 and V is TRBV28, with D possibly being TRBD1 or TRBD2 (7 bases each). Trimming left V 7 bases short and J 9 bases short, with 19 bases between. The CDR3 consists of 13 residues. Germline values: CDR1 MDHEN, CDR2 SYDVKM. The CDR3 DNA sequence: TGTGCCAGCACCCGACAGGGAGGGGTAGGGCAGTACCTC. Residues: CASTRQGGVGQYL.

On this clonotype itself: Within a library made for alpha chains, this beta chain is off target, and its count is uninformative. V usage is TRBV9 and J usage is TRBJ2-3, with a weak D call TRBD2 (6 bases). The CDR3 extends over 16 amino acids. V was cut by 2 bases and J by 6 bases, with 19 bases left in between. The germline CDR1 and CDR2 sequences are SGDLS and YYNGEE. CDR3 amino acids: CASSVRLGGDFDTQYF. CDR3 sequence (DNA): TGTGCCAGCAGCGTCAGACTAGGTGGGGACTTCGATACGCAGTATTTT.

For this clonotype: Since the library was made to target alpha chains, this beta chain is a stray read and its abundance is not meaningful. The chain uses TRBV4-2 and TRBJ1-1; D possibly corresponds to TRBD1 (5 bases). Trimming removed 0 bases from V and 3 bases from J, with 14 bases in between. CDR1 is LGHNA and CDR2 is YNFKEQ in the germline V gene. The CDR3 totals 16 residues. The DNA of the CDR3 is TGTGCCAGCAGCCAAGATATTGGGGGTTTGTACACTGAAGCTTTCTTT. This translates into CASSQDIGGLYTEAFF.

As regards this clonotype: As an off-target read in a library built for alpha chains, this beta chain has a frequency of little significance. This chain connects TRBV20-1 to TRBJ2-1, with 7 bases matching TRBD2. Germline V gene data show CDR1 as DFQATT and CDR2 as SNEGSKA (reference sequence). The CDR3 has 15 residues. The ends lost 4 bases at V and 3 bases at J; junction bases unmatched: 9. The DNA of the CDR3 is TGCAGTGCTATTTCCGGGACTAACCGCTACAATGAGCAGTTCTTC. Its protein product is CSAISGTNRYNEQFF.

With respect to this clonotype: Within a library made for alpha chains, this beta chain is off target, and its count is uninformative. The rearrangement joins TRBV9 to TRBJ2-1; a possible D gene is TRBD1 (6 bases). CDR3 length equals 14 residues. In germline, CDR1 is SGDLS, CDR2 YYNGEE. The V end lost 2 bases, the J end lost 10 bases, and 16 bases lay between the germline ends. The DNA for the CDR3 is TGTGCCAGCAGCGTCGGACTGGGGGCTAGGGAGCAGTTCTTC. It encodes CASSVGLGAREQFF.